This section outlines one T cell receptor beta chain sequence together with its context. The V gene lost 3 bases and the J gene lost 0 bases, with 12 bases spanning the gap. Germline V gene lookup returns CDR1 MDHEN and CDR2 SYDVKM. The CDR3 covers 16 residues. The data originate from a study of cytomegalovirus exposure and HLA in healthy donors. It was with 60 Vbeta and 13 Jbeta primers that the PCR ran. Sequencing used immunoSEQ multiplex PCR; TCRdb keeps in-frame clones, though not all of them. Found here are fewer than 200,000 clones, roughly a tenth of them singletons; the top ten hold 1% to 1.5%.

The sample consisted of PBMCs. The TCR comes from a woman under 40 in good health and CMV-seropositive. V gene TRBV28 combines with J gene TRBJ2-1; unclear D gene. For the CDR3, the DNA is TGTGCCAGCAGTTTCGCGAGCTCAAGCTCCTACAATGAGCAGTTCTTC. Its protein product is CASSFASSSSYNEQFF.